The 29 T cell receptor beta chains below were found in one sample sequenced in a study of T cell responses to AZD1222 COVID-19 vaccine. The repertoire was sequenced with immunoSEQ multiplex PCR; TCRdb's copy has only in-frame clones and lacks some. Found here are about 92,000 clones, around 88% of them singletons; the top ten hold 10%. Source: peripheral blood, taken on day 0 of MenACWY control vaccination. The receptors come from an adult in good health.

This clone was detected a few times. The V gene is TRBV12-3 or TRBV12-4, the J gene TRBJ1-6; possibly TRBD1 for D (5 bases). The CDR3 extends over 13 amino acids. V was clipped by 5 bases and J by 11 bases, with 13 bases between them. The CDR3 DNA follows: TGTGCCAGCAGTACAGGACCGGAGACACCCCTCCACTTT. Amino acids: CASSTGPETPLHF.

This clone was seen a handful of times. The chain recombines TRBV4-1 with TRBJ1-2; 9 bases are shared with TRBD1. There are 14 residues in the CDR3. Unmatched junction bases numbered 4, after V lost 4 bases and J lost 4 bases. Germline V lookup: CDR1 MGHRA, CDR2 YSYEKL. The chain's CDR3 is CASSPNRGLYGYTF. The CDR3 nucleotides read TGCGCCAGCAGCCCCAACAGGGGGCTCTATGGCTACACCTTC.

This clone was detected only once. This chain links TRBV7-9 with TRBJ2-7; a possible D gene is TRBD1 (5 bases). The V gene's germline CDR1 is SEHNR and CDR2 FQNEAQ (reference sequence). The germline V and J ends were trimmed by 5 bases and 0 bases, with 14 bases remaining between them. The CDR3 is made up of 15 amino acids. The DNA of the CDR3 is TGTGCCAGCAGCCACAATGGGGCTTTCTCCTACGAGCAGTACTTC. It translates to CASSHNGAFSYEQYF.

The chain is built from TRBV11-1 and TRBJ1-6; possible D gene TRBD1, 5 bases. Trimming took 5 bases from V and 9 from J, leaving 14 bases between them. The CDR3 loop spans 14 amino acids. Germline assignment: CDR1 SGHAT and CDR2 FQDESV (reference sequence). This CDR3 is CASSGGDRGSPLHF. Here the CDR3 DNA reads TGTGCCAGCAGCGGGGGAGACAGAGGTTCACCCCTCCACTTT.

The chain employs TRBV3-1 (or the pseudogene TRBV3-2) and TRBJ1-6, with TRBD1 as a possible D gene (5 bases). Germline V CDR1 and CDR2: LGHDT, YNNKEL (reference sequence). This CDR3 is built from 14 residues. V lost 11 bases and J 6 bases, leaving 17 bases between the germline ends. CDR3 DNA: TGTGCCTCCTCGGGGGAGAATGTTAATTCACCCCTCCACTTT. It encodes CASSGENVNSPLHF.

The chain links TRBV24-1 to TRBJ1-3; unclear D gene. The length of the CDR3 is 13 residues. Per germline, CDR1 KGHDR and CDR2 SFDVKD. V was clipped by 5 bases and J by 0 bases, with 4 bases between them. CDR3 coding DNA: TGTGCCACCAGTGGCAGCTCTGGAAACACCATATATTTT. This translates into CATSGSSGNTIYF.

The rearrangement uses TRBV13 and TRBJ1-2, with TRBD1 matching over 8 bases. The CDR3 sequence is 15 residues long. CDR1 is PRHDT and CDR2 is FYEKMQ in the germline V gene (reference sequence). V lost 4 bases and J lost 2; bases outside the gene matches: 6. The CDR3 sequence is CASSSDRGRNYGYTF. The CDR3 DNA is TGTGCCAGCAGCTCTGACAGGGGCCGCAACTATGGCTACACCTTC.

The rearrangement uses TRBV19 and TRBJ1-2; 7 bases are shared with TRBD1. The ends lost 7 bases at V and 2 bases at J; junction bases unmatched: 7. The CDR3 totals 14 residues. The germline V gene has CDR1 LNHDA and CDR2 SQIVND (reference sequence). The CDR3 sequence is CASKLTGMNYGYTF. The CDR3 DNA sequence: TGTGCCAGTAAGTTGACAGGGATGAACTATGGCTACACCTTC.

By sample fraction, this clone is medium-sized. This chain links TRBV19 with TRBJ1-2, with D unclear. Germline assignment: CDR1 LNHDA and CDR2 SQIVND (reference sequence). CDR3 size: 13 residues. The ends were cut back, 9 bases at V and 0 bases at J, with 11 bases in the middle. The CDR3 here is CASRKETNYGYTF. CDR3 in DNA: TGTGCCAGCAGGAAGGAGACTAACTATGGCTACACCTTC. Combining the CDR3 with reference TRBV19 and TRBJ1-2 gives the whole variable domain DGGITQSPKYLFRKEGQNVTLSCEQNLNHDAMYWYRQDPGQGLRLIYYSQIVNDFQKGDIAEGYSVSREKKESFPLTVTSAQKNPTAFYLCASRKETNYGYTFGSGTRLTVV.

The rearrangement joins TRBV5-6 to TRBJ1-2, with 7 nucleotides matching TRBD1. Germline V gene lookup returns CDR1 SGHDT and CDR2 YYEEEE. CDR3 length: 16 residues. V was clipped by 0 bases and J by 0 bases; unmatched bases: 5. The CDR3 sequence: CASSLAAGTANYGYTF. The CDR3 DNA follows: TGTGCCAGCAGCTTGGCTGCAGGGACAGCTAACTATGGCTACACCTTC.

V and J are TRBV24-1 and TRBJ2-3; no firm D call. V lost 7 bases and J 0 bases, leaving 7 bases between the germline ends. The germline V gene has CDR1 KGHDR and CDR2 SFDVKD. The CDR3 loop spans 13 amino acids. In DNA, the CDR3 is TGTGCCACCAGGGGTTTTAGCACAGATACGCAGTATTTT. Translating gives CATRGFSTDTQYF.

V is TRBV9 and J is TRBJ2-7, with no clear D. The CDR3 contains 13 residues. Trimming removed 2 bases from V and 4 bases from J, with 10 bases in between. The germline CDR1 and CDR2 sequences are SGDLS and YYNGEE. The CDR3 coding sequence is TGTGCCAGCAGCGTCTCCCCAAAGTACGAGCAGTACTTC. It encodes CASSVSPKYEQYF.

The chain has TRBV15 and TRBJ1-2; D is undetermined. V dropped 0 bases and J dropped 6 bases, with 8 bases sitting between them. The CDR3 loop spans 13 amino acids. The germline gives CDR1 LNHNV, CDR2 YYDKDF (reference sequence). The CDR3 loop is CATSRDLGNGYTF. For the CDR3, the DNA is TGTGCCACCAGCAGAGATCTGGGAAATGGCTACACCTTC.

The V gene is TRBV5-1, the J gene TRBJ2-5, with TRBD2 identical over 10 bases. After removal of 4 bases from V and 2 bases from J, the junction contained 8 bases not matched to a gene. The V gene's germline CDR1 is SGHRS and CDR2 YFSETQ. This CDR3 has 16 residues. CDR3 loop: CASSLAPAGGQETQYF. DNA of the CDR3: TGCGCCAGCAGCCTGGCCCCAGCGGGGGGGCAAGAGACCCAGTACTTC. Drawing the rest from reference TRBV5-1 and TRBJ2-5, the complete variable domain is KAGVTQTPRYLIKTRGQQVTLSCSPISGHRSVSWYQQTPGQGLQFLFEYFSETQRNKGNFPGRFSGRQFSNSRSEMNVSTLELGDSALYLCASSLAPAGGQETQYFGPGTRLLVL.

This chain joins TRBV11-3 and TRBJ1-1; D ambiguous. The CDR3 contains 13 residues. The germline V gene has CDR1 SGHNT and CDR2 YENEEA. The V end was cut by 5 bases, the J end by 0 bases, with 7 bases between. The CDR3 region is CASSPTVNTEAFF. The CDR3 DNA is TGTGCCAGCAGCCCTACAGTGAACACTGAAGCTTTCTTT.

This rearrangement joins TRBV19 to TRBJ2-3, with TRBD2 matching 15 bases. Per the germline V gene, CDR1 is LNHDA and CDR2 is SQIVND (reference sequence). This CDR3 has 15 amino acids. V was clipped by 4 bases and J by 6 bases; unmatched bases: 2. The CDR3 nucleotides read TGTGCCAGTAGTAGGACTAGCGGGGGGGCCGATACGCAGTATTTT. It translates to CASSRTSGGADTQYF.

CDR3 protein: CASSQGTSTDTQYF. DNA for the CDR3: TGTGCCAGCAGCCAAGGGACTAGCACAGATACGCAGTATTTT. The rearrangement uses TRBV14 and TRBJ2-3, with D perhaps TRBD2 (5 bases). The V gene's germline CDR1 is SGHDN and CDR2 FVKESK. With 1 base removed from V and 0 bases from J, the gap between germline ends came to 5 bases. This CDR3 has 14 amino acids.

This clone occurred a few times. The CDR3 loop reads CAWSAQGDPYNSPLHF. The CDR3 DNA reads TGTGCCTGGAGTGCCCAGGGGGACCCCTATAATTCACCCCTCCACTTT. The gene calls are TRBV30 and TRBJ1-6; TRBD1 agrees at 7 bases. The J segment lost 2 bases and the V segment lost 1 base, leaving 5 bases of the junction unmatched. Per germline, CDR1 GTSNPN and CDR2 SVGIG (reference sequence). This CDR3 spans 16 amino acids.

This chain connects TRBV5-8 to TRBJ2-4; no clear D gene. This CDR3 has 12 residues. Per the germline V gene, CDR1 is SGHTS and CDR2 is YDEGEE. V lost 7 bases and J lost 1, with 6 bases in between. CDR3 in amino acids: CASSRAKNIQYF. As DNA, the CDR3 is TGTGCCAGCTCGAGGGCCAAAAACATTCAGTACTTC.

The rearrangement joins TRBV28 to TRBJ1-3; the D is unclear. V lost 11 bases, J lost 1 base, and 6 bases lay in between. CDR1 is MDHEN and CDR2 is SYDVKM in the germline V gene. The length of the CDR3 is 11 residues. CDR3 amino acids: CAVWSGNTIYF. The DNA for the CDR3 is TGTGCCGTGTGGTCTGGAAACACCATATATTTT.

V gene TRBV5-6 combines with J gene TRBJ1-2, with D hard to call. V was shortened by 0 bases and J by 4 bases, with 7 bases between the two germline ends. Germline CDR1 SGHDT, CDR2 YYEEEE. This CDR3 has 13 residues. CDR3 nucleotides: TGTGCCAGCAGCTTGGGAGGGTCCTATGGCTACACCTTC. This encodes CASSLGGSYGYTF. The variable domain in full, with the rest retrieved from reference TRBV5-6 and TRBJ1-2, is DAGVTQSPTHLIKTRGQQVTLRCSPKSGHDTVSWYQQALGQGPQFIFQYYEEEERQRGNFPDRFSGHQFPNYSSELNVNALLLGDSALYLCASSLGGSYGYTFGSGTRLTVV.

CDR3 region: CAGGQGWGYTF. CDR3 nucleotide sequence: TGTGCCGGAGGACAGGGTTGGGGCTACACCTTC. This chain uses TRBV30 with TRBJ1-2; 8 bases align to TRBD1. Germline V CDR1 and CDR2: GTSNPN, SVGIG (reference sequence). The CDR3 contains 11 residues. Trimming cost V 8 bases and J 8 bases; bases outside gene matches: 7. Full variable domain (missing parts from reference TRBV30 and TRBJ1-2): SQTIHQWPATLVQPVGSPLSLECTVEGTSNPNLYWYRQAAGRGLQLLFYSVGIGQISSEVPQNLSASRPQDRQFILSSKKLLLSDSGFYLCAGGQGWGYTFGSGTRLTVV.

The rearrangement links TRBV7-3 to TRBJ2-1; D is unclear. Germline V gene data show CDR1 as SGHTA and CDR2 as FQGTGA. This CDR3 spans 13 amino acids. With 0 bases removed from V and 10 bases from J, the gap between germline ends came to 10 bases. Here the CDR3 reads CASSLTDGFEQFF. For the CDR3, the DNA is TGTGCCAGCAGCTTAACGGACGGGTTCGAGCAGTTCTTC.

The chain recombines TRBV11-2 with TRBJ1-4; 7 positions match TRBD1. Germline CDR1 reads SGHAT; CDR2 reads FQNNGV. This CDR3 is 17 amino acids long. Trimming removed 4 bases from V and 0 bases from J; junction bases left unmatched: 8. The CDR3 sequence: CASSSPRDRSTNEKLFF. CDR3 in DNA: TGTGCCAGCAGCTCGCCCCGGGACAGATCAACTAATGAAAAACTGTTTTTT.

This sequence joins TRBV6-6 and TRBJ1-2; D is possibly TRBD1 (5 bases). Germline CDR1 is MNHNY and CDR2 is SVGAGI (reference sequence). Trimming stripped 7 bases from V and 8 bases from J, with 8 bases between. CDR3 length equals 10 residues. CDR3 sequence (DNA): TGTGCCAGCAAAGGGGACGGCTACACCTTC. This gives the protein CASKGDGYTF.

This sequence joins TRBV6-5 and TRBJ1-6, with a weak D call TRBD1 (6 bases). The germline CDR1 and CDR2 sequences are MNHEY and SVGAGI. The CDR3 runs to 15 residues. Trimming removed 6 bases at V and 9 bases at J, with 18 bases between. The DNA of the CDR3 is TGTGCCAGCAGGCCCAAGTGGCAGGGGAGTTCACCCCTCCACTTT. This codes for CASRPKWQGSSPLHF.

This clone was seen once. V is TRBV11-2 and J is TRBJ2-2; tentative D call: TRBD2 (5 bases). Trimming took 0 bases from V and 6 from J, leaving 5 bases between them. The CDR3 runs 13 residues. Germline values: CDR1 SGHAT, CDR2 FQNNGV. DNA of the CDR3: TGTGCCAGCAGCTTAGAGAGGGCCGGGGAGCTGTTTTTT. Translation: CASSLERAGELFF.

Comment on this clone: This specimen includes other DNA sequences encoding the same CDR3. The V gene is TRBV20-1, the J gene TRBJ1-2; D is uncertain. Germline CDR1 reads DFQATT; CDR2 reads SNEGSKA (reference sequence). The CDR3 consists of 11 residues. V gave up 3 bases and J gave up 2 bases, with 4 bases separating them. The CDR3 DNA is TGCAGTGCTAGCCCGAACTATGGCTACACCTTC. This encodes CSASPNYGYTF.

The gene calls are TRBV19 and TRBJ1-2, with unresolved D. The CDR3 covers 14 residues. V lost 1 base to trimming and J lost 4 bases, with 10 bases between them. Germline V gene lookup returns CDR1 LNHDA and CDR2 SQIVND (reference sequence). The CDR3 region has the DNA TGTGCCAGTAGTATAGGAGGGAGTGGCTATGGCTACACCTTC. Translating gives CASSIGGSGYGYTF.